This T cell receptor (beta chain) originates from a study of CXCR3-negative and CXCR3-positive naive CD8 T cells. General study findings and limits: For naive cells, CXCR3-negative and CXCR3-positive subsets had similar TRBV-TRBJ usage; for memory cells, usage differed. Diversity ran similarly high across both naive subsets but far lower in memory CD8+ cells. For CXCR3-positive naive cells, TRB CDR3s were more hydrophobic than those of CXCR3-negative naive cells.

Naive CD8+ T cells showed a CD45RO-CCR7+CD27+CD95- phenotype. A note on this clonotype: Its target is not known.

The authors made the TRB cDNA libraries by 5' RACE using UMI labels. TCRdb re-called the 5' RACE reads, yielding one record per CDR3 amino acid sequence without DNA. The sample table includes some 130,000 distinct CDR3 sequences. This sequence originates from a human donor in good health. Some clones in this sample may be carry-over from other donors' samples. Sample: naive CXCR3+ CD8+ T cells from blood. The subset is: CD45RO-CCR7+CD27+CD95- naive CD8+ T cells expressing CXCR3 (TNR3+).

CDR3 region: CASSPAQAYEQYF. The V gene is TRBV18, the J gene TRBJ2-7. Germline lookup yields CDR1 KGHSH and CDR2 LQKENI. The CDR3 has 13 residues.